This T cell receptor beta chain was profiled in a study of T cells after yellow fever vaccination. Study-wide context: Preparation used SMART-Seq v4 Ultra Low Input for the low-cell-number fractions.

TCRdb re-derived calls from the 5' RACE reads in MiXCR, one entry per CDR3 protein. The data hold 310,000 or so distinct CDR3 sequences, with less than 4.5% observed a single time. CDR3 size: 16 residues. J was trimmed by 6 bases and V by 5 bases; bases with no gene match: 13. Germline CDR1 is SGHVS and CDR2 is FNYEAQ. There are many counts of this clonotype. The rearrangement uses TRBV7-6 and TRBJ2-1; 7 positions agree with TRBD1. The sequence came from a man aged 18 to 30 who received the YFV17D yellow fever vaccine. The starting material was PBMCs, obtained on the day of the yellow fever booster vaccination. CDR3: CASSRSAGTEGNEQFF. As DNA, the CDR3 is TGTGCCAGCAGCCGGTCGGCCGGGACAGAGGGCAATGAGCAGTTCTTC.